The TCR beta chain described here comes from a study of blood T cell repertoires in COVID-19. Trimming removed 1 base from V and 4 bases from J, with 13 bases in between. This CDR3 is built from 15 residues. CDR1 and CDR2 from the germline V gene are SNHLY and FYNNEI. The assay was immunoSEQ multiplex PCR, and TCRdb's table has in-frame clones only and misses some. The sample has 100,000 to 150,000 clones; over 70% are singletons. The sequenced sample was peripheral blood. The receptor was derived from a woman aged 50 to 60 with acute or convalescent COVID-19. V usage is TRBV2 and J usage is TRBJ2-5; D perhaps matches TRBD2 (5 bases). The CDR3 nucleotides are TGTGCCAGCAGTGAAGGGTTTGGAGGCGGAGAGACCCAGTACTTC. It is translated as CASSEGFGGGETQYF.